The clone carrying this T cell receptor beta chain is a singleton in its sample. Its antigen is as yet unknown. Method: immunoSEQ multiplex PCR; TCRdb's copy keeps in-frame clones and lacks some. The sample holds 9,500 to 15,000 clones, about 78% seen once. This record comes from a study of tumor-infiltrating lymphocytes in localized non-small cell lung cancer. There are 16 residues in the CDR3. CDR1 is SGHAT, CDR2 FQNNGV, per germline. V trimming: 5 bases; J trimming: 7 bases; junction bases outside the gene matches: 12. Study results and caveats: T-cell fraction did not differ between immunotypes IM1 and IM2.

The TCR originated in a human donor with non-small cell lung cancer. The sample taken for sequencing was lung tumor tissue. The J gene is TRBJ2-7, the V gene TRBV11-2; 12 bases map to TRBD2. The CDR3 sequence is CASSTRLAGDLMEQYF. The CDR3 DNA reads TGTGCCAGCAGCACGCGACTAGCGGGAGATCTCATGGAGCAGTACTTC.